The 29 T cell receptor beta chains below were found in one sample sequenced in a study of CD8 T cells in Susac syndrome (dated by TCRdb to about 2019). The library was built by means of the immunoSEQ multiplex PCR assay. RNA was extracted using the RNeasy kit, and about 0.45 to 1 ug of the RNA was reverse transcribed with random hexamers. TCRdb reworked the public reads: Q25 trimming with fastp, MiXCR clone assembly, productive beta chains retained. One record per CDR3 amino acid sequence lists the most common genes and DNA. Present in this sample are approximately 57,000 distinct CDR3 sequences, over 90% of which were seen just once. The ten largest clones take up 0.75% of the sample. The sequenced material came from CD8+ T cells from PBMCs. These receptors came from a human donor with Susac syndrome.

The genes are TRBV19 and TRBJ2-1, with a possible D match to TRBD1 (5 bases). V lost 8 bases, J lost 8 bases, and 19 bases lay in between. CDR1 and CDR2 from the germline V gene are LNHDA and SQIVND (reference sequence). This CDR3 is built from 14 residues. The CDR3 loop is CASGPRRTIDEQFF. The DNA of the CDR3 is TGTGCCAGTGGCCCCCGCAGGACAATCGATGAGCAGTTCTTC.

The gene calls are TRBV20-1 and TRBJ2-7; perhaps TRBD2 as D (6 bases). The CDR3 extends over 12 amino acids. The germline V gene has CDR1 DFQATT and CDR2 SNEGSKA (reference sequence). The V end lost 5 bases, the J end lost 4 bases, and 12 bases lay between the germline ends. This chain's CDR3 is CSARLVEYEQYF. CDR3 in DNA: TGCAGTGCTCGACTAGTAGAGTACGAGCAGTACTTC.

The chain recombines TRBV2 with TRBJ2-5; 9 nucleotides match TRBD1. CDR3 size: 15 residues. The trim removed 9 bases at V and 1 base at J, leaving 9 bases unmatched. The V gene's germline CDR1 is SNHLY and CDR2 FYNNEI. The CDR3 loop reads CARFLWDRVQETQYF. DNA of the CDR3: TGTGCCAGATTCCTCTGGGACAGGGTCCAAGAGACCCAGTACTTC.

The rearrangement uses TRBV20-1 and TRBJ2-1; TRBD2 matches 9 bases. Germline CDR1 reads DFQATT; CDR2 reads SNEGSKA (reference sequence). There are 16 residues in the CDR3. The V gene end was trimmed by 3 bases and the J gene end by 4 bases; junction bases not matched to a gene: 10. The CDR3 region has the DNA TGCAGTGCTAGGGGCCGACTAGCGGCACTATACAATGAGCAGTTCTTC. Residues: CSARGRLAALYNEQFF.

V is TRBV12-3 or TRBV12-4 and J is TRBJ1-6, with D unclear. The V end lost 6 bases, the J end lost 3 bases, and 12 bases lay between the germline ends. CDR3 length equals 15 residues. As DNA, the CDR3 is TGTGCCAGCAGGAGAACAGCAGACTATAATTCACCCCTCCACTTT. It codes for CASRRTADYNSPLHF.

V usage is TRBV4-3 and J usage is TRBJ1-6; D gene uncertain. This CDR3 has 15 residues. The V gene's germline CDR1 is LGHNA and CDR2 YSLEER. V lost 0 bases and J 9 bases, leaving 12 bases between the germline ends. DNA of the CDR3: TGCGCCAGCAGCCAAGAATGGGAGACGACTTCACCCCTCCACTTT. Translated: CASSQEWETTSPLHF.

The V call is TRBV24-1, the J call TRBJ2-2; D gene ambiguous. The CDR3 has 14 amino acids. The germline CDR1 and CDR2 sequences are KGHDR and SFDVKD. Trimming pared 9 bases from V and 2 bases from J, leaving 12 bases between. The CDR3 nucleotides are TGTGCCACCCCATTTGCGAGTAACACCGGGGAGCTGTTTTTT. The encoded protein is CATPFASNTGELFF.

This CDR3 reads CASTRGGPGNEQFF. The CDR3 nucleotides read TGTGCCAGCACCCGCGGGGGGCCCGGGAATGAGCAGTTCTTC. V is TRBV2 and J is TRBJ2-1; 8 positions agree with TRBD2. Trimming took 7 bases from V and 7 from J; bases not matched to a gene: 9. The length of the CDR3 is 14 residues. Germline CDR1 SNHLY, CDR2 FYNNEI.

The V gene is TRBV2, the J gene TRBJ2-2; possibly TRBD2 for D (6 bases). Per germline, CDR1 SNHLY and CDR2 FYNNEI. CDR3 size: 17 residues. The V and J ends lost 0 bases and 5 bases respectively, with 16 bases between them. CDR3 DNA sequence: TGTGCCAGCAGTGAAGCTCTTTACGGGGGTGGAACCGGGGAGCTGTTTTTT. Protein product: CASSEALYGGGTGELFF.

V gene TRBV4-2 combines with J gene TRBJ1-1, with D possibly matching TRBD1 (6 bases). Germline loops: CDR1 LGHNA, CDR2 YNFKEQ. CDR3 length: 13 amino acids. Trimming pared 5 bases from V and 0 bases from J, leaving 7 bases between. This CDR3 reads CASSTGLNTEAFF. In DNA form, the CDR3 reads TGTGCCAGCAGCACAGGGTTGAACACTGAAGCTTTCTTT.

The chain has TRBV10-2 and TRBJ2-7; 9 bases align to TRBD1. Germline trimming cut 4 bases from V and 3 bases from J; bases unmatched to any gene: 4. Germline values: CDR1 WSHSY, CDR2 SAAADI. The CDR3 is made up of 14 amino acids. In DNA, the CDR3 is TGCGCCAGCAGTGGCGGGACAGGGCTCTACGAGCAGTACTTC. It yields the protein CASSGGTGLYEQYF.

The gene calls are TRBV15 and TRBJ2-2; D is unclear. The CDR3 contains 12 residues. Germline V CDR1 and CDR2: LNHNV, YYDKDF (reference sequence). The ends were cut back, 7 bases at V and 0 bases at J, with 3 bases in the middle. The CDR3: CATNPNTGELFF. The CDR3 DNA follows: TGTGCCACCAACCCGAACACCGGGGAGCTGTTTTTT.

V gene TRBV4-1 combines with J gene TRBJ1-5, with a weak D call TRBD1 (6 bases). Germline V gene data show CDR1 as MGHRA and CDR2 as YSYEKL. V was pared by 4 bases and J by 2 bases, with 15 bases between. CDR3 length: 16 amino acids. The CDR3 is CASSPGNRVGNQPQHF. The CDR3 DNA reads as TGCGCCAGCAGCCCGGGGAACAGGGTGGGCAATCAGCCCCAGCATTTT.

The CDR3 nucleotides are TGTGCCAGCAGTTTGACAGCCAAGAACACTGAAGCTTTCTTT. The encoded protein is CASSLTAKNTEAFF. The J gene is TRBJ1-1, the V gene TRBV27, with D perhaps matching TRBD1 (5 bases). CDR3 length: 14 amino acids. CDR1 is MNHEY, CDR2 SMNVEV, per germline (reference sequence). The V end was cut by 3 bases, the J end by 1 base, with 9 bases between.

The J gene is TRBJ1-2, the V gene TRBV15; D remains unclear. Germline lookup yields CDR1 LNHNV and CDR2 YYDKDF (reference sequence). The CDR3 is 15 residues long. The V end was cut by 1 base, the J end by 8 bases, with 17 bases between. The DNA for the CDR3 is TGTGCCACCAGCAGAGGTGGCCGGGCCGCCGGGGGCTACACCTTC. Translation gives CATSRGGRAAGGYTF.

This chain joins TRBV19 and TRBJ1-6; maybe TRBD1 (5 bases). This CDR3 has 13 residues. V was pared by 3 bases and J by 9 bases, with 9 bases between. CDR1 and CDR2 (germline): LNHDA, SQIVND (reference sequence). For the CDR3, the DNA is TGTGCCAGTAGTATTGAAGGGGCTTCACCCCTCCACTTT. Translation: CASSIEGASPLHF.

This chain joins TRBV20-1 and TRBJ2-3; maybe TRBD2 (5 bases). Trimming removed 3 bases at V and 10 bases at J, with 11 bases between. From germline, CDR1 is DFQATT and CDR2 SNEGSKA (reference sequence). The length of the CDR3 is 11 residues. CDR3 sequence: CSARPGNAQYF. CDR3 nucleotide sequence: TGCAGTGCTAGGCCGGGGAATGCGCAGTATTTT.

DNA of the CDR3: TGTGCCAGCAGCTTAGTGGGGGGGCTACAAGAGACCCAGTACTTC. Residues: CASSLVGGLQETQYF. The chain employs TRBV7-3 and TRBJ2-5; tentative D call: TRBD2 (7 bases). Germline lookup yields CDR1 SGHTA and CDR2 FQGTGA. The CDR3 consists of 15 residues. Trimming shortened V by 2 bases and J by 2 bases, and 12 bases separated the two germline ends.

The chain employs TRBV7-9 and TRBJ2-5; 7 nucleotides line up with TRBD2. CDR3 length: 15 residues. Looked up from germline, CDR1 is SEHNR and CDR2 is FQNEAQ (reference sequence). V shed 2 bases and J 4 bases; nucleotides not matched to a gene: 7. The CDR3 bases are TGTGCCAGCAGCTTATGGGGTGGCGGGGGAGAGACCCAGTACTTC. Translating gives CASSLWGGGGETQYF.

The rearrangement links TRBV29-1 to TRBJ1-4, with no clear D. Germline CDR1 reads SQVTM; CDR2 reads ANQGSEA. This CDR3 spans 12 amino acids. V gave up 6 bases and J gave up 5 bases, with 10 bases separating them. CDR3 nucleotides: TGCAGCGTCGCCTATAACAATGAAAAACTGTTTTTT. This gives the protein CSVAYNNEKLFF.

The chain has TRBV7-2 and TRBJ1-2, with TRBD1 identical over 10 bases. V was clipped by 6 bases and J by 1 base; unmatched bases: 17. The germline V gene has CDR1 SGHTA and CDR2 FQGNSA. The CDR3 runs 19 residues. CDR3 in amino acids: CASRPTTRQGAQGNYGYTF. The CDR3 coding sequence is TGTGCCAGCAGACCTACAACCAGACAGGGGGCGCAGGGTAACTATGGCTACACCTTC.

This rearrangement joins TRBV27 to TRBJ1-2; possible D gene TRBD1, 6 bases. There are 13 residues in the CDR3. The germline V and J ends were trimmed by 3 bases and 8 bases, with 13 bases remaining between them. Germline-derived CDR1 and CDR2 are MNHEY and SMNVEV (reference sequence). Here the CDR3 DNA reads TGTGCCAGCAGTTTCTCGGGGGCGCGGGGCTACACCTTC. It translates to CASSFSGARGYTF.

This chain connects TRBV29-1 to TRBJ2-5, with 10 positions matching TRBD1. V was clipped by 0 bases and J by 5 bases; unmatched bases: 9. CDR1 and CDR2 (germline): SQVTM, ANQGSEA. This CDR3 contains 16 residues. The CDR3 nucleotides read TGCAGCGTTGAAGATCCACGGAAGGGACAGGGGGAGACCCAGTACTTC. Its protein product is CSVEDPRKGQGETQYF.

This clonotype was detected only once. The chain couples TRBV5-4 to TRBJ2-1; D uncertain. The CDR3 totals 13 residues. Germline V gene sequence: CDR1 SGHNT, CDR2 YYREEE (reference sequence). The V end was cut by 4 bases, the J end by 4 bases, with 9 bases between. In nucleotides, the CDR3 is TGTGCCAGCAGCCAACGACGGTACAATGAGCAGTTCTTC. Residues: CASSQRRYNEQFF.

The chain has TRBV9 and TRBJ2-7, with D perhaps matching TRBD2 (6 bases). CDR3 length equals 12 residues. From germline, CDR1 is SGDLS and CDR2 YYNGEE. V lost 1 base and J 5 bases, leaving 7 bases between the germline ends. The DNA of the CDR3 is TGTGCCAGCAGCGTACCGGGGGACGAGCAGTACTTC. Translated, it gives CASSVPGDEQYF.

The chain carries TRBV13 and TRBJ2-3, with D unclear. The V end lost 2 bases, the J end lost 4 bases, and 7 bases lay between the germline ends. The germline CDR1 and CDR2 sequences are PRHDT and FYEKMQ (reference sequence). This CDR3 is 13 amino acids long. The CDR3 loop reads CASSLTGPDTQYF. The DNA for the CDR3 is TGTGCCAGCAGCTTAACGGGTCCAGATACGCAGTATTTT.

J is TRBJ2-7 and V is TRBV20-1; maybe TRBD1 (6 bases). The CDR3 runs to 14 residues. Trimming took 6 bases from V and 5 from J, leaving 20 bases between them. Germline V lookup: CDR1 DFQATT, CDR2 SNEGSKA (reference sequence). In nucleotides, the CDR3 is TGCAGTGCCGACTTCCCCAGGGGCAGGAACGAGCAGTACTTC. This codes for CSADFPRGRNEQYF.

Here the CDR3 DNA reads TGTGCCAGCAGGGAATACAGGGGTGGAGACTACGAGCAGTACTTC. This encodes CASREYRGGDYEQYF. This chain uses TRBV11-1 with TRBJ2-7, with 7 nucleotides matching TRBD1. This CDR3 has 15 residues. Unmatched junction bases numbered 11, after V lost 6 bases and J lost 3 bases. CDR1 is SGHAT, CDR2 FQDESV, per germline (reference sequence).

The rearrangement uses TRBV12-3 or TRBV12-4 and TRBJ1-5, with D unresolved. The V gene lost 1 base and the J gene lost 5 bases, with 12 bases spanning the gap. The CDR3 loop spans 15 amino acids. Here the CDR3 reads CASSLESSADQPQHF. CDR3 DNA sequence: TGTGCCAGCAGTTTAGAATCGTCGGCCGATCAGCCCCAGCATTTT.